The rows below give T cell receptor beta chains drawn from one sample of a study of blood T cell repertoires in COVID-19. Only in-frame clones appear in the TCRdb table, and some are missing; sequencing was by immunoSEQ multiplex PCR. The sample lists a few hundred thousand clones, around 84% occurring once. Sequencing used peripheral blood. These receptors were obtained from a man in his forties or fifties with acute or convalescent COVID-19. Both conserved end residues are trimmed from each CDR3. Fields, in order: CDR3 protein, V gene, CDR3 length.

CDR3aa: ASSGQGSQY
v_gene: TRBV5-1
len: 9

CDR3aa: ASLQQGAGNTEAF
v_gene: TRBV7-2
len: 13

CDR3aa: ASSYTRTFNEKLF
v_gene: TRBV6-6
len: 13

CDR3aa: ASRHVTGGLYNEQF
v_gene: TRBV5-1
len: 14

CDR3aa: ASSDSQLQPQH
v_gene: TRBV6-5
len: 11

CDR3aa: ASSQDARGLNYGYT
v_gene: TRBV4-1
len: 14

CDR3aa: ASSYFGLQGTGELF
v_gene: TRBV6-2/TRBV6-3
len: 14

CDR3aa: ASSVADFGYT
v_gene: TRBV9
len: 10

CDR3aa: ASSGPFYEQY
v_gene: TRBV6-5
len: 10

CDR3aa: ASSQTFGNTIY
v_gene: TRBV3-1/TRBV3-2
len: 11

CDR3aa: ASSLSIRDTFYSGNTIY
v_gene: TRBV7-8
len: 17

CDR3aa: ASSINRDSPLH
v_gene: TRBV19
len: 11

CDR3aa: ASSVSDTQY
v_gene: TRBV3-1/TRBV3-2
len: 9

CDR3aa: AWTQGLQNTEAF
v_gene: TRBV30
len: 12

CDR3aa: ASRGSRQGVTEAF
v_gene: TRBV19
len: 13

CDR3aa: ASSRGGTEAF
v_gene: TRBV3-1/TRBV3-2
len: 10

CDR3aa: AISDWNTEAF
v_gene: TRBV10-3
len: 10

CDR3aa: ASSSIGQKPNQPQH
v_gene: TRBV19
len: 14

CDR3aa: ASSLSFFSGQSVRRGYT
v_gene: TRBV5-6
len: 17

CDR3aa: SASWANEQF
v_gene: TRBV20-1
len: 9

CDR3aa: ASRRTGAAGYT
v_gene: TRBV4-1
len: 11

CDR3aa: ASRETGVTNYGYT
v_gene: TRBV19
len: 13

CDR3aa: ASIWTGSYEQY
v_gene: TRBV2
len: 11

CDR3aa: ATGGPLNTEAF
v_gene: TRBV6-5
len: 11

CDR3aa: ASSSSTGGNQPQH
v_gene: TRBV11-2
len: 13

CDR3aa: AISDTGGVDYGYT
v_gene: TRBV10-3
len: 13

CDR3aa: ASRGRPGTGNYEKLF
v_gene: TRBV2
len: 15

CDR3aa: ASSEGPGTSPYEQY
v_gene: TRBV10-1
len: 14

CDR3aa: ASSIVARLSNQPQH
v_gene: TRBV19
len: 14

CDR3aa: ASSLMQGFSYNEQF
v_gene: TRBV27
len: 14

CDR3aa: ASSLPSGAGETQY
v_gene: TRBV5-6
len: 13

CDR3aa: ASSQYGSGGNYGYT
v_gene: TRBV7-9
len: 14

CDR3aa: ASSQDNGMRDTQY
v_gene: TRBV14
len: 13